Listed below are T cell receptor beta chains from one sample, sequenced in a study of radiation and T cells in renal cell carcinoma. Assay used: immunoSEQ multiplex PCR; TCRdb lists only in-frame clones, some missing. Of around 170,000 clones listed, roughly nine tenths are singletons. Sequenced here: blood, sampled from a patient whose treatment included radiotherapy and nephrectomy. These receptor sequences come from a woman aged 50 to 65 with renal cell carcinoma. The conserved cysteine and the conserved F or W are not part of the CDR3 here.

length	V	J	CDR3
12	TRBV6-1	TRBJ2-1	ASSEAGGLNEQF
14	TRBV7-2	TRBJ2-3	ASSLGRTASTDTQY
13	TRBV4-1	TRBJ2-7	ASSQGYSAPYEQY
11	TRBV9	TRBJ2-1	ASSGTSGNEQF
13	TRBV2	TRBJ1-1	ASSESGRGEITAF
9	TRBV6-1	TRBJ1-1	ATLWNTEAF
12	TRBV28	TRBJ1-2	ASSFYRGGYGYT
14	TRBV11-2	TRBJ1-3	ASSLDRSSGHSGIY
13	TRBV4-2	TRBJ2-7	ASSQNGGGPYEQY
19	TRBV21-1	TRBJ1-2	ASSRRGGSCPRRQSSYGYT
9	TRBV6-5	TRBJ2-5	ASSVDKTQY
13	TRBV6-5	TRBJ1-4	ASKRGDRTNEKLF
14	TRBV6-1	TRBJ2-2	ASSDRQGALIGELF
14	TRBV7-2	TRBJ1-2	ASISTGVNLNYGYT
11	TRBV5-1	TRBJ2-3	ASSLKGSDTQY
13	TRBV15	TRBJ2-3	ATSKHVGATDTQY
13	TRBV29-1	TRBJ2-1	SVEDTGQKYNEQF
11	TRBV5-6	TRBJ1-6	ASSLVQAEPLH
17	TRBV4-1	TRBJ2-1	ASSQDHWGVLSSYNEQF
13	TRBV6-4	TRBJ1-2	ASSETGTALVGYT
9	TRBV30	TRBJ2-1	AWKVGHEQF
11	TRBV18	TRBJ2-5	ASSPLPQETQY
11	TRBV7-8	TRBJ2-5	ASSTERAQTQY
14	TRBV7-6	TRBJ1-6	ASSLKVGGGNSPLH
14	TRBV7-2	TRBJ2-4	ASSHDRGRAKNIQY
9	TRBV6-6	TRBJ1-1	ASLGSTEAF
13	TRBV9	TRBJ2-3	ASSGGGGTTDTQY
12	TRBV6-1	TRBJ1-5	ASSGGTDRQLQH
16	TRBV7-9	TRBJ2-3	ASSRHIAPGGATDTQY